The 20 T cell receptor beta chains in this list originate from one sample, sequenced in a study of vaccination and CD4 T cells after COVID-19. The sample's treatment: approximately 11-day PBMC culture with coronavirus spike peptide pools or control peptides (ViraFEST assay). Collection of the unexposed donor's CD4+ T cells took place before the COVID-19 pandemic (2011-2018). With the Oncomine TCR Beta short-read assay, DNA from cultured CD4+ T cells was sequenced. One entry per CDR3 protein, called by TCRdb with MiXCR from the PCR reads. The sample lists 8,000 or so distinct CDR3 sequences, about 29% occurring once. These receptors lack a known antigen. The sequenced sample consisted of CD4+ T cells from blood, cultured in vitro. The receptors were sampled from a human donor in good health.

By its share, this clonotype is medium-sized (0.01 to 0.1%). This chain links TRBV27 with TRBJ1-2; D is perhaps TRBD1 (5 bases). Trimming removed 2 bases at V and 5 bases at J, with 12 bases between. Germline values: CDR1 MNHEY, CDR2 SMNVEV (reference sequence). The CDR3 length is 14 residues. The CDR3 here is CASSLDRGKYGYTF. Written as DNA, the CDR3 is TGTGCCAGCAGTTTAGATAGGGGAAAGTATGGCTACACCTTC.

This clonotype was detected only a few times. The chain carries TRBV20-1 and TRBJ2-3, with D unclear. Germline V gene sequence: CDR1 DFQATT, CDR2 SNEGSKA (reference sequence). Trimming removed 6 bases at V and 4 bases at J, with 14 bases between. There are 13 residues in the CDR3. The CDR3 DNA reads TGCAGTGCCCCCTCAAGTCAGTCAGATACGCAGTATTTT. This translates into CSAPSSQSDTQYF.

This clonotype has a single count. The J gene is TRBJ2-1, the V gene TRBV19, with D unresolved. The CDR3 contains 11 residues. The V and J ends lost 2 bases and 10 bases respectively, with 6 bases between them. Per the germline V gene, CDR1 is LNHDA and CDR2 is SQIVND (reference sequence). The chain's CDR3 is CASSISVEQFF. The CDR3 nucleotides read TGTGCCAGTAGTATAAGTGTAGAGCAGTTCTTC.

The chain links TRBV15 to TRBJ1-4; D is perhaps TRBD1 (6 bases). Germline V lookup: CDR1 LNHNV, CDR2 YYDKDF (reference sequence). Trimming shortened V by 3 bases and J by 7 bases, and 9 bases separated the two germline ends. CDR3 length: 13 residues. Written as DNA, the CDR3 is TGTGCCACCAGCAGGGTGACAGGTGAAAAACTGTTTTTT. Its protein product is CATSRVTGEKLFF. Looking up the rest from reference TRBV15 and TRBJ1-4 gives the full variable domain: DAMVIQNPRYQVTQFGKPVTLSCSQTLNHNVMYWYQQKSSQAPKLLFHYYDKDFNNEADTPDNFQSRRPNTSFCFLDIRSPGLGDTAMYLCATSRVTGEKLFFGSGTQLSVL.

The CDR3 nucleotides are TGTGCCTGGAGAGGGGGGGCCCACGAGCAGTACTTC. Protein product: CAWRGGAHEQYF. The chain couples TRBV30 to TRBJ2-7; D is possibly TRBD2 (7 bases). Germline values: CDR1 GTSNPN, CDR2 SVGIG (reference sequence). Trimming pared 3 bases from V and 5 bases from J, leaving 11 bases between. There are 12 residues in the CDR3.

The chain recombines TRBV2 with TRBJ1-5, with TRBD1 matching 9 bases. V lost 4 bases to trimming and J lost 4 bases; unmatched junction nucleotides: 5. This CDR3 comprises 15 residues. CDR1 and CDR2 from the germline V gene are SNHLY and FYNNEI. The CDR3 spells CASSVGTGRNQPQHF. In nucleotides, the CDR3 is TGTGCCAGCAGTGTCGGGACAGGGAGAAATCAGCCCCAGCATTTT. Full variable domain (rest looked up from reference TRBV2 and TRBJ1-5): EPEVTQTPSHQVTQMGQEVILRCVPISNHLYFYWYRQILGQKVEFLVSFYNNEISEKSEIFDDQFSVERPDGSNFTLKIRSTKLEDSAMYFCASSVGTGRNQPQHFGDGTRLSIL.

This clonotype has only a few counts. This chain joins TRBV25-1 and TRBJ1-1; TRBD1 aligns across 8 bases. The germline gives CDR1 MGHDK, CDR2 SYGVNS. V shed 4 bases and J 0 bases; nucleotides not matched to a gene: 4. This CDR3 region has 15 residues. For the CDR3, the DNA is TGTGCCAGCAGTGCCCAGACAGGGGTGAACACTGAAGCTTTCTTT. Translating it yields CASSAQTGVNTEAFF.

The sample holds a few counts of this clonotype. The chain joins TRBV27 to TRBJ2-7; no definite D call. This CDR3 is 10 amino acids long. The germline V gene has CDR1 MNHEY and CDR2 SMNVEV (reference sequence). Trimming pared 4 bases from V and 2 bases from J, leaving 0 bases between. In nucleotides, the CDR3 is TGTGCCAGCAGTTCCTACGAGCAGTACTTC. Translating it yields CASSSYEQYF.

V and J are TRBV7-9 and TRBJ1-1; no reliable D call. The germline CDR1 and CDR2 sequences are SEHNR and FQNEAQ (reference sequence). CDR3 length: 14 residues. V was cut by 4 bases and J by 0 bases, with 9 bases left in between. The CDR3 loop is CASSSSDVNTEAFF. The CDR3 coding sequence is TGTGCCAGCAGCTCCTCGGACGTGAACACTGAAGCTTTCTTT. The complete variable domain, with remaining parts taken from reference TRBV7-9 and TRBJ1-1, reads DTGVSQNPRHKITKRGQNVTFRCDPISEHNRLYWYRQTLGQGPEFLTYFQNEAQLEKSRLLSDRFSAERPKGSFSTLEIQRTEQGDSAMYLCASSSSDVNTEAFFGQGTRLTVV.

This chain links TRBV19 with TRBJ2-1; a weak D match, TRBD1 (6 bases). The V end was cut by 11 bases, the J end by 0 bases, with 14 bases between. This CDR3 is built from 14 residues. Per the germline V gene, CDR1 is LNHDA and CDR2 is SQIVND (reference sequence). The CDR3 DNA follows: TGTGCCGCAGGGGCCTTACGCTCCTACAATGAGCAGTTCTTC. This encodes CAAGALRSYNEQFF.

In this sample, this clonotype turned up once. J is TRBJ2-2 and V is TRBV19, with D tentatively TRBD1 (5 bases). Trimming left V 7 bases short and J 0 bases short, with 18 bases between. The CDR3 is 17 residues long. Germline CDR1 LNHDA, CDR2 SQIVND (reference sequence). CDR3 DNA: TGTGCCAGTAACCACCTGACGACAGCTTCGAACACCGGGGAGCTGTTTTTT. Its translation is CASNHLTTASNTGELFF.

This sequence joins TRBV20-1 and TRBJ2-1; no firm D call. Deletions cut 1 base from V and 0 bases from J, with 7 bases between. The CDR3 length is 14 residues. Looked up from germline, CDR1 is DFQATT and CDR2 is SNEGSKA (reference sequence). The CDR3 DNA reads TGCAGTGCTAGAGGCGCGAGCTCCTACAATGAGCAGTTCTTC. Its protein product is CSARGASSYNEQFF.

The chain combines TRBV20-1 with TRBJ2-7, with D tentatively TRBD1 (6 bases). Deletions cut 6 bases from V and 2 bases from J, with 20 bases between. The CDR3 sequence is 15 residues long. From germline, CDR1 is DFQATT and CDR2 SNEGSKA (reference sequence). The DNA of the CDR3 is TGCAGTGCCAAAAAGGCCTCAGGGGTCCCCTACGAGCAGTACTTC. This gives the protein CSAKKASGVPYEQYF.

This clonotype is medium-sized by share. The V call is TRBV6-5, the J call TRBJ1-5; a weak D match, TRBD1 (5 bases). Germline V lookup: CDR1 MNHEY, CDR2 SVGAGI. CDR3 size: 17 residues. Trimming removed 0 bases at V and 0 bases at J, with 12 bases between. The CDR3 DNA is TGTGCCAGCAGTTACTCGAGACCGGGGGGTAGCAATCAGCCCCAGCATTTT. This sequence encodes CASSYSRPGGSNQPQHF.

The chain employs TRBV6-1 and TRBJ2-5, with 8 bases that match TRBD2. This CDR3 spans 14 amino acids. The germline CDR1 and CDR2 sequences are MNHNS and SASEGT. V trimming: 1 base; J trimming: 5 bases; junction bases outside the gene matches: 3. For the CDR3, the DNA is TGTGCCAGCAGTGAAGTCGGGGGGGGGGAGACCCAGTACTTC. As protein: CASSEVGGGETQYF.

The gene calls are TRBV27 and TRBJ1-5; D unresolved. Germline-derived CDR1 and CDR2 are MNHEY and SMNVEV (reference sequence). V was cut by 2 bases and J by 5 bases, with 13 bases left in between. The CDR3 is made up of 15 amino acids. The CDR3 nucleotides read TGTGCCAGCAGTTTAATACAGCACCCCGATCAGCCCCAGCATTTT. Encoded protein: CASSLIQHPDQPQHF.

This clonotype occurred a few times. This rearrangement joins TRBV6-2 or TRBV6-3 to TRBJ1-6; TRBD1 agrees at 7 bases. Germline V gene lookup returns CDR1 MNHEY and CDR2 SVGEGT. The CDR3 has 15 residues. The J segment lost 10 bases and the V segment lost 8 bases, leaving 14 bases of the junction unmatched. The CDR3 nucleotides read TGTGCCAGCGCTTTCCTAGACAGGGTCTACTCACCCCTCCACTTT. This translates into CASAFLDRVYSPLHF.

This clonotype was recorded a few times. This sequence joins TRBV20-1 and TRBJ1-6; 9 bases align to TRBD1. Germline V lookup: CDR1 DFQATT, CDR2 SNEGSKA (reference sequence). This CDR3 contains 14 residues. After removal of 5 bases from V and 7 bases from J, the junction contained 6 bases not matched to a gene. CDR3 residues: CSAPPTGGNSPLHF. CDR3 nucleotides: TGCAGTGCTCCCCCGACAGGGGGAAATTCACCCCTCCACTTT.

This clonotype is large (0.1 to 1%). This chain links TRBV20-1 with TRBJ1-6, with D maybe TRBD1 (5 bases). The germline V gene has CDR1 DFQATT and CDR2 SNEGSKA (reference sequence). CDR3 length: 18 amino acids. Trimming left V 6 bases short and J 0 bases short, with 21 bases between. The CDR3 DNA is TGCAGTGCCCGAATCCGGCGGTCAGGGAGCTCCTATAATTCACCCCTCCACTTT. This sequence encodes CSARIRRSGSSYNSPLHF.

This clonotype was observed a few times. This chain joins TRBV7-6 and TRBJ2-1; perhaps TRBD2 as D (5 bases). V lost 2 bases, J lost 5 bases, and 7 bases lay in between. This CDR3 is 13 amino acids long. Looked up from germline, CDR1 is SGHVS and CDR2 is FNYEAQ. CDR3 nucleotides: TGTGCCAGCAGCTTAACTAGAAACAATGAGCAGTTCTTC. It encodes CASSLTRNNEQFF.